The 26 T cell receptor beta chains given below trace back to one sample, sequenced in a study of cytomegalovirus exposure and HLA in healthy donors. Researchers ran the PCR with 60 Vbeta and 13 Jbeta primers. Data came from immunoSEQ multiplex PCR; TCRdb stores just in-frame clones and leaves some out. The table includes 100,000 to 150,000 clones, around 80% detected once. The sequencing sample was made of PBMCs. All receptors come from a man aged 25-45 years in good health and CMV-seropositive.

This chain connects TRBV25-1 to TRBJ2-1, with TRBD2 matching over 7 bases. The V and J ends lost 6 bases and 7 bases, in that order; junction bases with no gene match: 0. Germline V gene sequence: CDR1 MGHDK, CDR2 SYGVNS. This CDR3 is built from 11 residues. The CDR3, as DNA: TGTGCCAGCAGCGGGGGGAATGAGCAGTTCTTC. It specifies CASSGGNEQFF. Filled out from reference TRBV25-1 and TRBJ2-1, the complete variable domain reads EADIYQTPRYLVIGTGKKITLECSQTMGHDKMYWYQQDPGMELHLIHYSYGVNSTEKGDLSSESTVSRIRTEHFPLTLESARPSHTSQYLCASSGGNEQFFGPGTRLTVL.

This CDR3 reads CASSLASGSNEQFF. The CDR3 region has the DNA TGTGCCAGCAGCTTGGCTAGCGGGAGTAATGAGCAGTTCTTC. The chain couples TRBV5-4 to TRBJ2-1; 10 bases are shared with TRBD2. Germline trimming cut 0 bases from V and 7 bases from J; bases unmatched to any gene: 1. The CDR3 covers 14 residues. The V gene's germline CDR1 is SGHNT and CDR2 YYREEE (reference sequence).

The chain combines TRBV30 with TRBJ1-4; 7 bases are a match to TRBD1. The CDR3 has 13 amino acids. Germline trimming cut 0 bases from V and 7 bases from J; bases unmatched to any gene: 2. The germline V gene has CDR1 GTSNPN and CDR2 SVGIG (reference sequence). The CDR3 reads CAWSVTGTEKLFF. The CDR3 nucleotides read TGTGCCTGGAGTGTGACAGGGACTGAAAAACTGTTTTTT.

The chain employs TRBV4-2 and TRBJ2-5; 7 bases line up with TRBD2. Looked up from germline, CDR1 is LGHNA and CDR2 is YNFKEQ. The CDR3 has 19 residues. The V segment lost 0 bases and the J segment 5 bases; nucleotides outside the gene matches: 18. This chain's CDR3 is CASSQEAGRGRIARETQYF. The DNA of the CDR3 is TGTGCCAGCAGCCAAGAAGCGGGGCGGGGGAGAATTGCGAGGGAGACCCAGTACTTC.

V gene TRBV7-3 combines with J gene TRBJ1-1, with 7 positions matching TRBD1. Germline lookup yields CDR1 SGHTA and CDR2 FQGTGA. Germline trimming cut 7 bases from V and 1 base from J; bases unmatched to any gene: 6. The length of the CDR3 is 14 residues. CDR3 coding DNA: TGTGCCAGCACCCTCGACAGGGAGAACACTGAAGCTTTCTTT. This translates into CASTLDRENTEAFF.

This rearrangement joins TRBV9 to TRBJ1-2; D gene uncertain. This CDR3 is 11 amino acids long. Looked up from germline, CDR1 is SGDLS and CDR2 is YYNGEE. The germline V and J ends were trimmed by 7 bases and 4 bases, with 8 bases remaining between them. The CDR3 loop reads CASHSRYGYTF. Written as DNA, the CDR3 is TGTGCCAGCCACAGTCGCTATGGCTACACCTTC.

The gene calls are TRBV19 and TRBJ1-5, with D tentatively TRBD1 (6 bases). CDR1 and CDR2 from the germline V gene are LNHDA and SQIVND (reference sequence). The germline V and J ends were trimmed by 6 bases and 5 bases, with 11 bases remaining between them. This CDR3 comprises 13 residues. The CDR3 bases are TGTGCCAGTAGCGTACAGGGAGATCAGCCCCAGCATTTT. Amino acids: CASSVQGDQPQHF.

The J gene is TRBJ2-3, the V gene TRBV9, with 9 bases fitting TRBD2. The CDR3 loop spans 18 amino acids. Germline lookup yields CDR1 SGDLS and CDR2 YYNGEE. Losses at the gene ends were 3 bases for V and 3 bases for J; bases not matched to a gene: 14. The CDR3 loop reads CASSDPRGSGSWTDTQYF. The CDR3 DNA reads as TGTGCCAGCAGCGACCCCCGGGGTAGCGGGAGTTGGACAGATACGCAGTATTTT. Combining the CDR3 with reference TRBV9 and TRBJ2-3 gives the whole variable domain DSGVTQTPKHLITATGQRVTLRCSPRSGDLSVYWYQQSLDQGLQFLIQYYNGEERAKGNILERFSAQQFPDLHSELNLSSLELGDSALYFCASSDPRGSGSWTDTQYFGPGTRLTVL.

This clone was seen a few times. One end of the junction does not line up with germline, which may come from a read error. The chain recombines TRBV7-9 with TRBJ2-7; D is perhaps TRBD1 (6 bases). The CDR3 runs to 16 residues. Germline V lookup: CDR1 SEHNR, CDR2 FQNEAQ (reference sequence). The CDR3 reads CSSSSRTERRPYEQYF. The CDR3, as DNA: TGTTCCAGCAGCTCCCGGACAGAACGTCGCCCCTACGAGCAGTACTTC.

This clone was seen a handful of times. J is TRBJ2-7 and V is TRBV10-3, with D unresolved. Trimming left V 0 bases short and J 6 bases short, with 9 bases between. Germline assignment: CDR1 ENHRY and CDR2 SYGVKD. The CDR3 totals 13 residues. CDR3 amino acids: CAISESFRLEQYF. CDR3 DNA sequence: TGTGCCATCAGTGAGTCATTTCGACTCGAGCAGTACTTC.

This clone was recorded only once. The chain couples TRBV15 to TRBJ2-1; 10 nucleotides line up with TRBD2. The J segment lost 5 bases and the V segment lost 1 base, leaving 2 bases of the junction unmatched. Germline V gene sequence: CDR1 LNHNV, CDR2 YYDKDF (reference sequence). The CDR3 loop spans 15 amino acids. This chain's CDR3 is CATSRATSGHNEQFF. The CDR3 DNA sequence: TGTGCCACCAGCAGAGCGACTAGCGGGCACAATGAGCAGTTCTTC. The variable domain in full, completed from reference TRBV15 and TRBJ2-1, reads DAMVIQNPRYQVTQFGKPVTLSCSQTLNHNVMYWYQQKSSQAPKLLFHYYDKDFNNEADTPDNFQSRRPNTSFCFLDIRSPGLGDTAMYLCATSRATSGHNEQFFGPGTRLTVL.

Only a few counts were recorded for this clone. The J gene is TRBJ1-2, the V gene TRBV28; TRBD1 aligns across 7 bases. Trimming cost V 5 bases and J 7 bases; bases outside gene matches: 7. Per germline, CDR1 MDHEN and CDR2 SYDVKM. The CDR3 is made up of 13 amino acids. The CDR3 here is CASSPHPGGGYTF. DNA for the CDR3: TGTGCCAGCAGTCCTCACCCAGGGGGTGGCTACACCTTC.

This chain uses TRBV4-1 with TRBJ2-1; maybe TRBD2 (6 bases). In germline, CDR1 is MGHRA, CDR2 YSYEKL. Trimming removed 0 bases at V and 6 bases at J, with 6 bases between. The CDR3 runs 13 residues. Here the CDR3 DNA reads TGCGCCAGCAGCCAAGAACTAGCCAATGAGCAGTTCTTC. Its protein product is CASSQELANEQFF.

This clone has a handful of counts. The chain joins TRBV7-9 to TRBJ2-7; D might be TRBD2 (6 bases). V shed 8 bases and J shed 3 bases, with 8 bases lying between them. Germline loops: CDR1 SEHNR, CDR2 FQNEAQ (reference sequence). The CDR3 is 11 amino acids. CDR3 nucleotides: TGTGCCAGCGGGGGGTTCTACGAGCAGTACTTC. This translates into CASGGFYEQYF.

V usage is TRBV7-2 and J usage is TRBJ2-7; D gene uncertain. Germline V gene data show CDR1 as SGHTA and CDR2 as FQGNSA. Trimming left V 3 bases short and J 7 bases short, with 7 bases between. The CDR3 runs to 11 residues. Written as DNA, the CDR3 is TGTGCCAGCAGCTTGAGGAAAGAGCAGTACTTC. Protein sequence: CASSLRKEQYF.

This sequence joins TRBV7-9 and TRBJ2-2; 9 bases match TRBD2. The germline CDR1 and CDR2 sequences are SEHNR and FQNEAQ (reference sequence). J gave up 4 bases and V 1 base, and 4 bases lay outside the gene matches. The CDR3 is 16 residues long. CDR3 residues: CASSLGLAGFTGELFF. The CDR3 DNA is TGTGCCAGCAGCTTAGGGCTAGCGGGATTCACCGGGGAGCTGTTTTTT.

The rearrangement links TRBV4-3 to TRBJ2-1, with D unclear. There are 15 residues in the CDR3. The germline V gene has CDR1 LGHNA and CDR2 YSLEER. Deletions cut 4 bases from V and 6 bases from J, with 16 bases between. The CDR3 DNA sequence: TGCGCCAGCAGCCCGTGGTATCTGGCTAGCAATGAGCAGTTCTTC. As protein: CASSPWYLASNEQFF.

This sequence joins TRBV6-5 and TRBJ2-1; 12 bases fit TRBD2. J lost 8 bases, V lost 1 base, and 3 bases had no gene match. The CDR3 runs to 15 residues. Germline CDR1 is MNHEY and CDR2 is SVGAGI. The chain's CDR3 is CASSYLASGGDEQFF. CDR3 bases: TGTGCCAGCAGTTACTTGGCTAGCGGGGGGGATGAGCAGTTCTTC.

This chain connects TRBV27 to TRBJ2-7, with 8 positions matching TRBD2. Germline CDR1 and CDR2: MNHEY and SMNVEV (reference sequence). The ends lost 3 bases at V and 2 bases at J; junction bases unmatched: 6. The CDR3 runs 15 residues. CDR3 sequence: CASSFLAGPTYEQYF. The CDR3 nucleotides read TGTGCCAGCAGTTTCCTAGCGGGCCCCACCTACGAGCAGTACTTC.

This clone came up once. The V call is TRBV30, the J call TRBJ1-2; 12 bases line up with TRBD1. Germline CDR1 is GTSNPN and CDR2 is SVGIG (reference sequence). Losses at the gene ends were 1 base for V and 5 bases for J; bases not matched to a gene: 5. This CDR3 has 15 amino acids. Here the CDR3 reads CAWSDLGQGAYGYTF. CDR3 DNA sequence: TGTGCCTGGAGTGATCTGGGACAGGGGGCGTATGGCTACACCTTC.

The V gene is TRBV6-1, the J gene TRBJ2-5; 12 nucleotides line up with TRBD2. V was pared by 4 bases and J by 2 bases, with 8 bases of the junction left unmatched. The length of the CDR3 is 17 residues. Germline V lookup: CDR1 MNHNS, CDR2 SASEGT. CDR3 in amino acids: CASSASILAGGQETQYF. CDR3 coding DNA: TGTGCCAGCAGTGCCTCAATCCTAGCGGGGGGGCAAGAGACCCAGTACTTC.

The chain links TRBV7-2 to TRBJ1-5; D is unclear. CDR3 size: 16 residues. Trimming left V 1 base short and J 0 bases short, with 10 bases between. CDR1 SGHTA and CDR2 FQGNSA come from the germline V gene. CDR3 protein: CASSLGHSYSNQPQHF. CDR3 coding DNA: TGTGCCAGCAGCTTAGGACACTCTTATAGCAATCAGCCCCAGCATTTT.

This chain joins TRBV2 and TRBJ2-6; 7 nucleotides match TRBD1. The CDR3 is 16 amino acids. Trimming at V came to 3 bases and at J to 2 bases, leaving 4 bases not matched to a gene. The germline CDR1 and CDR2 sequences are SNHLY and FYNNEI. CDR3 sequence: CASSDPRGTGANVLTF. CDR3 nucleotides: TGTGCCAGCAGTGACCCCAGGGGGACTGGGGCCAACGTCCTGACTTTC.

This clone was picked up one time. V gene TRBV30 combines with J gene TRBJ1-4; tentative D call: TRBD1 (6 bases). V lost 5 bases to trimming and J lost 6 bases, with 16 bases between them. Germline values: CDR1 GTSNPN, CDR2 SVGIG (reference sequence). This CDR3 is built from 14 residues. The CDR3 here is CAWEQGFRHEKLFF. DNA of the CDR3: TGTGCCTGGGAACAGGGATTTCGCCATGAAAAACTGTTTTTT.

V is TRBV10-3 and J is TRBJ2-7; 7 bases are shared with TRBD2. Germline CDR1 and CDR2: ENHRY and SYGVKD. With 4 bases clipped from V and 1 base from J, the junction kept 10 bases outside the gene matches. The CDR3 covers 16 residues. The CDR3 DNA sequence: TGTGCCATCAGTGGCGGGGTAGCGGGTGAGTCCTACGAGCAGTACTTC. Residues: CAISGGVAGESYEQYF.

The V and J genes are TRBV2 and TRBJ1-2; D possibly corresponds to TRBD1 (5 bases). V lost 7 bases and J lost 5, with 20 bases in between. The CDR3 has 15 residues. Looked up from germline, CDR1 is SNHLY and CDR2 is FYNNEI. As DNA, the CDR3 is TGTGCCAGCAATGGGTCAGGGTCGAGGAAGTATGGCTACACCTTC. The encoded protein is CASNGSGSRKYGYTF.